The 32 T cell receptor beta chains in this list originate from one sample, sequenced in a study of blood T cell repertoires in COVID-19. Only in-frame clones appear in the TCRdb table, and some are missing; sequencing was by immunoSEQ multiplex PCR. The table records fewer than 200,000 clones, 80% to 90% of them present only once. The sample comprised peripheral blood. The receptors originated from a woman aged 70-85 years who had recovered from COVID-19.

The rearrangement uses TRBV19 and TRBJ1-2; 9 bases are a match to TRBD1. Trimming at V came to 7 bases and at J to 6 bases, leaving 9 bases not matched to a gene. The CDR3 covers 14 residues. Germline lookup yields CDR1 LNHDA and CDR2 SQIVND (reference sequence). CDR3 protein: CASTVGQGGNGYTF. The DNA of the CDR3 is TGTGCCAGTACCGTGGGACAGGGAGGAAATGGCTACACCTTC.

The DNA for the CDR3 is TGTGCCAGCAGTTTCGGGACAGGGGGGGAGCAGTACTTC. It codes for CASSFGTGGEQYF. The J gene is TRBJ2-7, the V gene TRBV12-3 or TRBV12-4; TRBD1 matches at 11 bases. V lost 3 bases, J lost 7 bases, and 2 bases stayed unmatched. The CDR3 covers 13 residues.

The rearrangement links TRBV5-5 to TRBJ2-7; D gene ambiguous. The CDR3 consists of 14 residues. V lost 1 base, J lost 1 base, and 9 bases lay in between. The germline V gene has CDR1 SGHKS and CDR2 YYEKEE (reference sequence). The CDR3 DNA is TGTGCCAGCAGCTTGCTGTACGGTTCCTACGAGCAGTACTTC. It translates to CASSLLYGSYEQYF.

As for this clone: Relative to the germline gene, one junction end is altered; a read error may explain this. The chain employs TRBV9 and TRBJ1-1; 11 bases are a match to TRBD1. Germline CDR1 and CDR2: SGDLS and YYNGEE. The CDR3 has 13 amino acids. The CDR3 protein is CASSVGGQGVAKF. CDR3 sequence (DNA): TGTGCCAGCAGCGTAGGGGGACAGGGGGTGGCGAAATTT.

This clone was found once. The chain joins TRBV27 to TRBJ1-1, with 8 bases matching TRBD1. This CDR3 comprises 14 residues. J lost 3 bases, V lost 3 bases, and 3 bases had no gene match. Germline V gene data show CDR1 as MNHEY and CDR2 as SMNVEV (reference sequence). The CDR3 region has the DNA TGTGCCAGCAGTTTCAGGGGGCGGTACACTGAAGCTTTCTTT. Translation gives CASSFRGRYTEAFF.

V gene TRBV2 combines with J gene TRBJ2-7; D call uncertain. The V gene's germline CDR1 is SNHLY and CDR2 FYNNEI. The germline V and J ends were trimmed by 6 bases and 4 bases, with 7 bases remaining between them. The CDR3 consists of 11 residues. The CDR3 is CASSKEYEQYF. CDR3 nucleotides: TGTGCCAGCAGCAAGGAGTACGAGCAGTACTTC.

The chain employs TRBV19 and TRBJ2-1; 11 positions agree with TRBD1. CDR3 length: 16 amino acids. CDR1 and CDR2 from the germline V gene are LNHDA and SQIVND (reference sequence). With 6 bases clipped from V and 7 bases from J, the junction kept 11 bases outside the gene matches. The CDR3 loop is CASRRGTGGRWNEQFF. CDR3 bases: TGTGCCAGTAGGCGGGGGACAGGGGGACGGTGGAATGAGCAGTTCTTC.

This clone has only a few counts. The chain combines TRBV5-1 with TRBJ1-1, with 8 bases fitting TRBD1. The germline gives CDR1 SGHRS, CDR2 YFSETQ. The length of the CDR3 is 15 residues. J was trimmed by 0 bases and V by 7 bases; bases with no gene match: 8. CDR3 in amino acids: CASATGVAMNTEAFF. CDR3 bases: TGCGCCAGCGCGACAGGGGTAGCGATGAACACTGAAGCTTTCTTT.

In DNA form, the CDR3 reads TGTGCCAGCAGTGAAGGTTGGGGGCCTGGGGCCAACGTCCTGACTTTC. Protein sequence: CASSEGWGPGANVLTF. The chain couples TRBV6-1 to TRBJ2-6; D may be TRBD1 (6 bases). This CDR3 is 16 amino acids long. V lost 1 base, J lost 2 bases, and 9 bases lay in between. The germline V gene has CDR1 MNHNS and CDR2 SASEGT.

This rearrangement joins TRBV15 to TRBJ2-7, with 7 bases aligning to TRBD2. The CDR3 has 16 amino acids. V shed 1 base, J shed 7 bases, and the junction held 13 bases outside the gene matches. Germline lookup yields CDR1 LNHNV and CDR2 YYDKDF (reference sequence). This CDR3 reads CATSRVRGRDPREQYF. The CDR3, as DNA: TGTGCCACCAGCAGAGTGCGGGGGAGGGACCCCCGGGAGCAGTACTTC.

The rearrangement uses TRBV19 and TRBJ2-2, with TRBD1 identical over 7 bases. The ends lost 8 bases at V and 2 bases at J; junction bases unmatched: 8. The CDR3 runs 15 residues. From germline, CDR1 is LNHDA and CDR2 SQIVND (reference sequence). The CDR3 spells CASLRRQGNTGELFF. CDR3 sequence (DNA): TGTGCCAGTCTTAGACGACAGGGCAACACCGGGGAGCTGTTTTTT.

The chain has TRBV16 and TRBJ2-4; D remains ambiguous. Between the trimmed V and J ends, which lost 0 bases and 7 bases, there was a span of 4 bases. This CDR3 has 12 amino acids. CDR1 and CDR2 (germline): KGHSY, FQNENV. The CDR3 here is CASSQSENIQYF. CDR3 bases: TGTGCCAGCAGCCAATCGGAGAACATTCAGTACTTC.

The table lists this clone with many counts. The V call is TRBV3-1 (or the pseudogene TRBV3-2), the J call TRBJ2-2, with a possible D match to TRBD2 (6 bases). With 4 bases removed from V and 3 bases from J, the gap between germline ends came to 18 bases. The germline CDR1 and CDR2 sequences are LGHDT and YNNKEL (reference sequence). This CDR3 has 17 residues. The CDR3 loop is CASSPGGARGHTGELFF. CDR3 in DNA: TGTGCCAGCAGCCCCGGCGGGGCGAGGGGCCACACCGGGGAGCTGTTTTTT.

This clone was detected ten times or more. The chain couples TRBV6-2 or TRBV6-3 to TRBJ2-5, with TRBD2 matching over 8 bases. The CDR3 sequence is 15 residues long. In germline, CDR1 is MNHEY, CDR2 SVGEGT. J lost 4 bases, V lost 6 bases, and 10 bases had no gene match. The CDR3 DNA follows: TGTGCCAGCAGCCCTAGCGGGCTGGCGGGAGAGACCCAGTACTTC. It is translated as CASSPSGLAGETQYF.

CDR3: CASSAGWVYTF. In DNA, the CDR3 is TGTGCCAGCAGCGCGGGTTGGGTCTACACCTTC. This chain uses TRBV5-5 with TRBJ1-2; D remains ambiguous. The CDR3 is 11 residues long. CDR1 is SGHKS and CDR2 is YYEKEE in the germline V gene (reference sequence). V was clipped by 4 bases and J by 10 bases, with 11 bases between them. Using reference TRBV5-5 and TRBJ1-2 for the parts outside the CDR3, the full variable domain is DAGVTQSPTHLIKTRGQQVTLRCSPISGHKSVSWYQQVLGQGPQFIFQYYEKEERGRGNFPDRFSARQFPNYSSELNVNALLLGDSALYLCASSAGWVYTFGSGTRLTVV.

J is TRBJ2-7 and V is TRBV10-3; 9 bases fit TRBD1. The CDR3 spans 13 residues. With 10 bases clipped from V and 7 bases from J, the junction kept 11 bases outside the gene matches. Germline assignment: CDR1 ENHRY and CDR2 SYGVKD. The CDR3 region has the DNA TGTGCCACCGTCCGGGACAGGGAGGGTGAGCAGTACTTC. Translating it yields CATVRDREGEQYF.

The chain couples TRBV27 to TRBJ2-2, with D possibly matching TRBD1 (6 bases). This CDR3 is 13 amino acids long. CDR1 is MNHEY, CDR2 SMNVEV, per germline (reference sequence). V was pared by 5 bases and J by 4 bases, with 8 bases between. The CDR3 DNA is TGTGCCAGCAGTCTGGACAGCACCGGGGAGCTGTTTTTT. Translating gives CASSLDSTGELFF.

The sample holds a few counts of this clone. The genes are TRBV6-2 or TRBV6-3 and TRBJ1-2, with D possibly matching TRBD1 (5 bases). This CDR3 is 14 amino acids long. In germline, CDR1 is MNHEY, CDR2 SVGEGT. V lost 0 bases and J 5 bases, leaving 10 bases between the germline ends. For the CDR3, the DNA is TGTGCCAGCAGTTACTCGATGGCAGGGTATGGCTACACCTTC. As protein: CASSYSMAGYGYTF.

The chain links TRBV6-5 to TRBJ1-1, with D perhaps matching TRBD1 (5 bases). CDR1 and CDR2 (germline): MNHEY, SVGAGI. The CDR3 totals 11 residues. The V gene lost 5 bases and the J gene lost 11 bases, with 12 bases spanning the gap. CDR3 sequence reads: CASSPGDGAFF. The CDR3 coding sequence is TGTGCCAGCAGTCCGGGGGATGGGGCTTTCTTT.

The chain recombines TRBV28 with TRBJ1-4; D perhaps matches TRBD1 (6 bases). The V and J ends lost 6 bases and 3 bases respectively, with 14 bases between them. The CDR3 is made up of 15 amino acids. CDR1 and CDR2 from the germline V gene are MDHEN and SYDVKM. The chain's CDR3 is CASSKAGTSNEKLFF. For the CDR3, the DNA is TGTGCCAGCAGCAAAGCCGGGACATCTAATGAAAAACTGTTTTTT.

This clone was picked up many times. This rearrangement joins TRBV5-4 to TRBJ2-5; D may be TRBD2 (6 bases). The germline gives CDR1 SGHNT, CDR2 YYREEE (reference sequence). The germline V and J ends were trimmed by 4 bases and 0 bases, with 10 bases remaining between them. The CDR3 totals 14 residues. CDR3 in DNA: TGTGCCAGCAGCCAGCCTAGCGACCAAGAGACCCAGTACTTC. Translation gives CASSQPSDQETQYF.

This chain links TRBV24-1 with TRBJ2-2, with TRBD2 identical over 10 bases. The trim removed 4 bases at V and 3 bases at J, leaving 4 bases unmatched. The CDR3 loop spans 16 amino acids. CDR1 and CDR2 from the germline V gene are KGHDR and SFDVKD. The CDR3 sequence is CATSDLAGVDTGELFF. The DNA of the CDR3 is TGTGCCACCAGTGACCTAGCGGGAGTGGACACCGGGGAGCTGTTTTTT.

CDR3 bases: TGTGCCACCAGAAGTCTTGGCTCCAGCTCCTACGAGCAGTACTTC. Amino acid sequence: CATRSLGSSSYEQYF. The chain uses TRBV19 and TRBJ2-7; D is uncertain. The CDR3 is 15 amino acids. The V end was cut by 10 bases, the J end by 0 bases, with 19 bases between. Germline V CDR1 and CDR2: LNHDA, SQIVND (reference sequence).

The chain links TRBV7-9 to TRBJ2-7; 8 positions match TRBD1. CDR1 is SEHNR and CDR2 is FQNEAQ in the germline V gene (reference sequence). The CDR3 is 14 residues long. Losses at the gene ends were 5 bases for V and 6 bases for J; bases not matched to a gene: 9. Here the CDR3 DNA reads TGTGCCAGCAGCGCGACAGGGGTATTATTCGAGCAGTACTTC. Protein product: CASSATGVLFEQYF.

V is TRBV7-2 and J is TRBJ1-4; 10 positions agree with TRBD1. The CDR3 length is 15 residues. J lost 8 bases, V lost 5 bases, and 8 bases had no gene match. The germline CDR1 and CDR2 sequences are SGHTA and FQGNSA. This CDR3 reads CASSAPGTGDEKLFF. CDR3 nucleotides: TGTGCCAGCAGCGCCCCCGGGACAGGGGACGAAAAACTGTTTTTT.

The V call is TRBV27, the J call TRBJ1-1; perhaps TRBD1 as D (5 bases). Trimming stripped 6 bases from V and 8 bases from J, with 16 bases between. This CDR3 spans 13 amino acids. CDR1 MNHEY and CDR2 SMNVEV come from the germline V gene (reference sequence). DNA for the CDR3: TGTGCCAGCAGACCCGGGGGAAAGGCGGAAGCTTTCTTT. As protein: CASRPGGKAEAFF.

The CDR3 region is CASSGYRVRGYTF. CDR3 DNA: TGTGCCAGCAGCGGGTACAGGGTGCGGGGCTACACCTTC. This chain uses TRBV9 with TRBJ1-2; TRBD1 is a possible D gene (6 bases). The CDR3 length is 13 residues. The germline V gene encodes CDR1 SGDLS and CDR2 YYNGEE. Trimming stripped 3 bases from V and 8 bases from J, with 14 bases between. Full variable domain (remainder filled in from reference TRBV9 and TRBJ1-2): DSGVTQTPKHLITATGQRVTLRCSPRSGDLSVYWYQQSLDQGLQFLIQYYNGEERAKGNILERFSAQQFPDLHSELNLSSLELGDSALYFCASSGYRVRGYTFGSGTRLTVV.

V is TRBV7-2 and J is TRBJ2-5, with TRBD2 as a possible D gene (6 bases). The length of the CDR3 is 14 residues. The V gene's germline CDR1 is SGHTA and CDR2 FQGNSA. V was pared by 7 bases and J by 1 base, with 13 bases between. The DNA of the CDR3 is TGTGCCAGCACCCCCGGGAGCGGCCAAGAGACCCAGTACTTC. Its translation: CASTPGSGQETQYF.

This chain uses TRBV1 with TRBJ2-4; the tabulated D call, TRBD1, remains unverified against the DNA. TRBV1 is a listed pseudogene. This CDR3 spans 18 amino acids. The CDR3 loop is CTSSPHQGTGLAKNIQYF. CDR3 sequence (DNA): TGCACCAGCAGCCCCCACCAGGGGACAGGGCTGGCCAAAAACATTCAGTACTTC.

The rearrangement joins TRBV18 to TRBJ2-1; D unresolved. Germline values: CDR1 KGHSH, CDR2 LQKENI. V gave up 3 bases and J gave up 6 bases, with 9 bases separating them. The CDR3 runs to 13 residues. The CDR3 region has the DNA TGTGCCAGCTCACCCTCCCGGTCCAATGAGCAGTTCTTC. Translating it yields CASSPSRSNEQFF.

V is TRBV6-1 and J is TRBJ1-2, with 11 bases lining up with TRBD1. The CDR3 is 15 residues long. Germline lookup yields CDR1 MNHNS and CDR2 SASEGT. J lost 7 bases, V lost 4 bases, and 8 bases had no gene match. DNA of the CDR3: TGTGCCAGCAGTGCAGCGGGGACAGGGGGATCTGGCTACACCTTC. Protein product: CASSAAGTGGSGYTF.

A remark on this clone: Other DNA sequences of this sample code for an identical CDR3. This chain connects TRBV6-5 to TRBJ2-7, with a possible D match to TRBD2 (6 bases). V shed 4 bases and J shed 3 bases, with 10 bases lying between them. Germline V gives CDR1 MNHEY, CDR2 SVGAGI. The CDR3 spans 13 residues. CDR3 nucleotide sequence: TGTGCCAGCAGTTCCCCGGGGGACTACGAGCAGTACTTC. It specifies CASSSPGDYEQYF.